Shown below are 23 T cell receptor beta chains from a single sample sequenced in a study of shared clonotypes between healthy human individuals. The method was immunoSEQ multiplex PCR; TCRdb's version includes in-frame clones alone and lacks a portion of them. The sample includes around 2,000,000 clones, around 96% of them seen just once. Naive CD8 populations comprised CD45RO-negative cells positively selected for CCR7, excluding terminally differentiated effector memory CD45RA+ cells. Material for sequencing was naive CD8+ T cells sorted from blood. The receptors stem from a man in his late teens or twenties in good health.

The genes are TRBV14 and TRBJ2-3; 9 bases match TRBD2. The germline V gene has CDR1 SGHDN and CDR2 FVKESK. Unmatched junction bases numbered 5, after V lost 2 bases and J lost 5 bases. The CDR3 is 15 amino acids. In nucleotides, the CDR3 is TGTGCCAGCAGCCAATTAGCGGGAGCGGTAGATACGCAGTATTTT. It translates to CASSQLAGAVDTQYF.

The chain joins TRBV9 to TRBJ2-5; 10 bases are a match to TRBD2. Germline V CDR1 and CDR2: SGDLS, YYNGEE. V shed 1 base, J shed 1 base, and the junction held 4 bases outside the gene matches. The CDR3 runs to 16 residues. In DNA, the CDR3 is TGTGCCAGCAGCGTATTGGCTAGCGGGGGCCAAGAGACCCAGTACTTC. Translation gives CASSVLASGGQETQYF.

V usage is TRBV13 and J usage is TRBJ2-6, with 7 bases identical to TRBD1. CDR3 size: 16 residues. In germline, CDR1 is PRHDT, CDR2 FYEKMQ (reference sequence). Trimming removed 5 bases from V and 0 bases from J; junction bases left unmatched: 4. CDR3 region: CASSPTGDSGANVLTF. The DNA for the CDR3 is TGTGCCAGCAGCCCCACAGGGGACTCTGGGGCCAACGTCCTGACTTTC.

Concerning this clone itself: The sample holds other DNA sequences that translate to the same CDR3. This chain joins TRBV5-1 and TRBJ1-2; D uncertain. The CDR3 loop spans 13 amino acids. The ends were cut back, 0 bases at V and 6 bases at J, with 9 bases in the middle. CDR1 is SGHRS, CDR2 YFSETQ, per germline. The CDR3 spells CASSLGSLDGYTF. In DNA form, the CDR3 reads TGCGCCAGCAGCTTGGGTTCACTCGATGGCTACACCTTC.

The chain recombines TRBV15 with TRBJ2-5; D gene uncertain. The CDR3 spans 15 residues. Per the germline V gene, CDR1 is LNHNV and CDR2 is YYDKDF (reference sequence). V was pared by 0 bases and J by 2 bases, with 10 bases between. CDR3 protein: CATSRDRSGQETQYF. The CDR3 DNA reads TGTGCCACCAGCAGAGATCGGAGTGGGCAAGAGACCCAGTACTTC.

The chain carries TRBV30 and TRBJ2-7; 10 bases agree with TRBD2. This CDR3 comprises 14 residues. Germline lookup yields CDR1 GTSNPN and CDR2 SVGIG (reference sequence). The V gene end was trimmed by 1 base and the J gene end by 4 bases; junction bases not matched to a gene: 4. This CDR3 reads CAWSDGSGGYEQYF. The CDR3, as DNA: TGTGCCTGGAGTGACGGTAGCGGGGGGTACGAGCAGTACTTC. The full variable domain, completed using reference TRBV30 and TRBJ2-7, is SQTIHQWPATLVQPVGSPLSLECTVEGTSNPNLYWYRQAAGRGLQLLFYSVGIGQISSEVPQNLSASRPQDRQFILSSKKLLLSDSGFYLCAWSDGSGGYEQYFGPGTRLTVT.

The chain recombines TRBV30 with TRBJ2-5, with a possible D match to TRBD2 (6 bases). The DNA end lines up better with TRBJ2-7; the J call may be wrong. The germline V gene has CDR1 GTSNPN and CDR2 SVGIG (reference sequence). The CDR3 loop spans 17 amino acids. CDR3 DNA sequence: TGTGCCTGGAGTGTACAGGCGGGACCCCCTGAGATCTACGAGCAGTACTTC. Residues: CAWSVQAGPPEIYEQYF.

The J gene is TRBJ1-5, the V gene TRBV27; D perhaps matches TRBD1 (6 bases). Germline V gene sequence: CDR1 MNHEY, CDR2 SMNVEV (reference sequence). V was shortened by 8 bases and J by 7 bases, with 18 bases between the two germline ends. The CDR3 has 14 amino acids. CDR3 loop: CASGLRGADQPQHF. The CDR3 DNA reads as TGTGCCAGCGGCCTTCGGGGGGCAGACCAGCCCCAGCATTTT.

The CDR3 protein is CASSIGTDAFF. For the CDR3, the DNA is TGTGCCAGCAGTATCGGCACCGACGCTTTCTTT. The V and J genes are TRBV2 and TRBJ1-1; D call uncertain. Germline CDR1 reads SNHLY; CDR2 reads FYNNEI. This CDR3 is 11 amino acids long. Trimming took off 5 bases at V and 11 bases at J, with 12 bases between the two ends.

This clone was detected only once. V is TRBV5-1 and J is TRBJ1-1; D ambiguous. With 4 bases removed from V and 1 base from J, the gap between germline ends came to 11 bases. Germline CDR1 reads SGHRS; CDR2 reads YFSETQ. The CDR3 is 14 amino acids. The CDR3 DNA follows: TGCGCCAGCAGCGACAAATCCCAGAACACTGAAGCTTTCTTT. Translated, it gives CASSDKSQNTEAFF.

The chain recombines TRBV27 with TRBJ2-1; 8 positions match TRBD2. Germline values: CDR1 MNHEY, CDR2 SMNVEV (reference sequence). The CDR3 consists of 18 residues. V shed 1 base and J 9 bases; nucleotides not matched to a gene: 17. In DNA form, the CDR3 reads TGTGCCAGCAGTTTATTTCCCCCTTTCATTAGCGGGGAAGTTGAGCAGTTCTTC. It yields the protein CASSLFPPFISGEVEQFF.

As for this clone: The same CDR3 arises from other DNA sequences in this sample as well. V usage is TRBV7-2 and J usage is TRBJ2-1; 10 nucleotides line up with TRBD2. This CDR3 contains 16 residues. In germline, CDR1 is SGHTA, CDR2 FQGNSA. J lost 2 bases, V lost 5 bases, and 6 bases had no gene match. The CDR3, as DNA: TGTGCCAGCAGCCCGCGGCTAGCGGGGGCCTACAATGAGCAGTTCTTC. As protein: CASSPRLAGAYNEQFF.

The rearrangement uses TRBV7-9 and TRBJ1-3, with D perhaps TRBD1 (6 bases). The CDR3 covers 13 residues. V was cut by 6 bases and J by 2 bases, with 8 bases left in between. The V gene's germline CDR1 is SEHNR and CDR2 FQNEAQ (reference sequence). The chain's CDR3 is CASRAGAGNTIYF. The CDR3 DNA is TGTGCCAGCAGGGCAGGGGCTGGAAACACCATATATTTT.

This chain links TRBV18 with TRBJ2-1; TRBD1 aligns across 10 bases. This CDR3 has 15 residues. Germline loops: CDR1 KGHSH, CDR2 LQKENI. The junction had 3 bases not matched to a gene; V was cut back by 4 bases and J by 3 bases. Here the CDR3 reads CASSRGDRGYNEQFF. The DNA for the CDR3 is TGTGCCAGCTCACGTGGGGACAGGGGCTACAATGAGCAGTTCTTC.

Points on this clone: A read error may explain this, as a much larger clone is one base away. The chain recombines TRBV7-9 with TRBJ1-2; no clear D gene. This CDR3 region has 11 residues. V was cut by 1 base and J by 6 bases, with 3 bases left in between. Germline CDR1 and CDR2: SEHNR and FQNEAQ (reference sequence). The CDR3 DNA reads as TGTGCCAGCAGCTTAGACCATGGCTACACCTTC. This encodes CASSLDHGYTF.

This clone was seen once. The chain has TRBV7-9 and TRBJ1-3; tentative D call: TRBD1 (5 bases). The CDR3 loop spans 17 amino acids. The ends were cut back, 1 base at V and 2 bases at J, with 15 bases in the middle. Germline V gene sequence: CDR1 SEHNR, CDR2 FQNEAQ (reference sequence). The CDR3 bases are TGTGCCAGCAGCTTAGTTTCCCGCACGGGGGCTGGAAACACCATATATTTT. It specifies CASSLVSRTGAGNTIYF.

A single count supports this clone. The chain joins TRBV7-9 to TRBJ2-2, with unresolved D. The germline CDR1 and CDR2 sequences are SEHNR and FQNEAQ (reference sequence). Trimming shortened V by 2 bases and J by 3 bases, and 10 bases separated the two germline ends. The CDR3 runs to 15 residues. The CDR3 bases are TGTGCCAGCAGCTTATTCGTTGCGTACACCGGGGAGCTGTTTTTT. Encoded protein: CASSLFVAYTGELFF.

This chain joins TRBV4-3 and TRBJ2-1; no clear D gene. The length of the CDR3 is 16 residues. Germline lookup yields CDR1 LGHNA and CDR2 YSLEER. The V end lost 0 bases, the J end lost 2 bases, and 11 bases lay between the germline ends. CDR3 protein: CASSQEQDPPYNEQFF. As DNA, the CDR3 is TGCGCCAGCAGCCAAGAACAAGACCCCCCCTACAATGAGCAGTTCTTC.

This clone was seen a single time. The chain joins TRBV5-1 to TRBJ2-7, with D hard to call. Trimming removed 5 bases at V and 2 bases at J, with 8 bases between. The CDR3 loop spans 12 amino acids. Germline V CDR1 and CDR2: SGHRS, YFSETQ. CDR3 loop: CASRGNTYEQYF. CDR3 DNA sequence: TGCGCCAGCAGAGGGAATACCTACGAGCAGTACTTC. Looking up the rest from reference TRBV5-1 and TRBJ2-7 gives the full variable domain: KAGVTQTPRYLIKTRGQQVTLSCSPISGHRSVSWYQQTPGQGLQFLFEYFSETQRNKGNFPGRFSGRQFSNSRSEMNVSTLELGDSALYLCASRGNTYEQYFGPGTRLTVT.

V gene TRBV4-1 combines with J gene TRBJ2-3; D perhaps matches TRBD1 (6 bases). The ends were cut back, 5 bases at V and 3 bases at J, with 24 bases in the middle. The CDR3 consists of 18 residues. The germline V gene has CDR1 MGHRA and CDR2 YSYEKL. The CDR3 sequence is CASSMLGTQTSPTDTQYF. CDR3 in DNA: TGCGCCAGCAGCATGCTAGGGACACAGACAAGCCCAACAGATACGCAGTATTTT.

The CDR3: CASSQTRTSLDTQYF. CDR3 bases: TGCGCCAGCAGCCAAACTCGGACTAGCTTAGATACGCAGTATTTT. V and J are TRBV4-3 and TRBJ2-3, with TRBD2 matching 8 bases. Germline-derived CDR1 and CDR2 are LGHNA and YSLEER. The CDR3 loop spans 15 amino acids. Germline trimming cut 2 bases from V and 5 bases from J; bases unmatched to any gene: 6.

This chain links TRBV5-5 with TRBJ2-7; the D is unclear. The germline V and J ends were trimmed by 0 bases and 3 bases, with 10 bases remaining between them. There are 14 residues in the CDR3. Germline V gene lookup returns CDR1 SGHKS and CDR2 YYEKEE (reference sequence). The CDR3 is CASSLAAGFYEQYF. The CDR3 DNA follows: TGTGCCAGCAGCTTGGCCGCCGGGTTCTACGAGCAGTACTTC.

The chain uses TRBV7-9 and TRBJ2-3; 9 bases line up with TRBD1. The CDR3 is 16 amino acids. V lost 1 base, J lost 4 bases, and 6 bases stayed unmatched. In germline, CDR1 is SEHNR, CDR2 FQNEAQ (reference sequence). The CDR3 reads CASSLETGGDPDTQYF. Here the CDR3 DNA reads TGTGCCAGCAGCTTAGAGACAGGGGGGGATCCAGATACGCAGTATTTT.